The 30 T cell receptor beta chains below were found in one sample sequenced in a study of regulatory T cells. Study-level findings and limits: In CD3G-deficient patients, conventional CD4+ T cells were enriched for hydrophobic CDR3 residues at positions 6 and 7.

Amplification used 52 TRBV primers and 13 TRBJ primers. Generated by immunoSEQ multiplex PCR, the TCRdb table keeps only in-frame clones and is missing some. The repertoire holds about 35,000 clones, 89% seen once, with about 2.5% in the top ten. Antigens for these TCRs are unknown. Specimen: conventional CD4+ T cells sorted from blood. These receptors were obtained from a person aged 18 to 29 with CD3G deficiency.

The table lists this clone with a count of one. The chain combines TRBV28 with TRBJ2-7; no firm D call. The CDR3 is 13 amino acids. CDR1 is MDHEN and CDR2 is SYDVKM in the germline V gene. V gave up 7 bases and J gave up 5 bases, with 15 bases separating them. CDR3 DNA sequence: TGTGCCAGCACCCCCGCAGGTGGGGACGAGCAGTACTTC. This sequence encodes CASTPAGGDEQYF. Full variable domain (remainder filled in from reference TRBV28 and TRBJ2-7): DVKVTQSSRYLVKRTGEKVFLECVQDMDHENMFWYRQDPGLGLRLIYFSYDVKMKEKGDIPEGYSVSREKKERFSLILESASTNQTSMYLCASTPAGGDEQYFGPGTRLTVT.

The DNA of the CDR3 is TGTGCCAGCAAATTCGGACAAATGCCCGGGGAGCTGTTTTTT. Protein product: CASKFGQMPGELFF. This sequence joins TRBV6-1 and TRBJ2-2; perhaps TRBD1 as D (5 bases). V was clipped by 7 bases and J by 6 bases, with 15 bases between them. Germline V lookup: CDR1 MNHNS, CDR2 SASEGT. This CDR3 has 14 residues.

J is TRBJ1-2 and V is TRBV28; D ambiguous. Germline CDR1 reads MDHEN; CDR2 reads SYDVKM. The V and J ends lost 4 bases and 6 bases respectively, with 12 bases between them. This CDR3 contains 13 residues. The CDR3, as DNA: TGTGCCAGCAGTTGGTCGGGAAACCATGGCTACACCTTC. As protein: CASSWSGNHGYTF.

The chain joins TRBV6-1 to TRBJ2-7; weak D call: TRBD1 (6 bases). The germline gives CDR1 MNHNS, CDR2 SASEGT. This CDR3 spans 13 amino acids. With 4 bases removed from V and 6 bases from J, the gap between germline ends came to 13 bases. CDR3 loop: CASSAIQGIEQYF. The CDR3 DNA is TGTGCCAGCAGTGCAATTCAGGGGATCGAGCAGTACTTC.

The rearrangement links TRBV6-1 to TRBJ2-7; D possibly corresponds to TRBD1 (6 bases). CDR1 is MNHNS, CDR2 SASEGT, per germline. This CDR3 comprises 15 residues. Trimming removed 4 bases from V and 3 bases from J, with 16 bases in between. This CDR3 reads CASSGRGHRNYEQYF. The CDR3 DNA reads TGTGCCAGCAGTGGCAGGGGACACCGAAACTACGAGCAGTACTTC.

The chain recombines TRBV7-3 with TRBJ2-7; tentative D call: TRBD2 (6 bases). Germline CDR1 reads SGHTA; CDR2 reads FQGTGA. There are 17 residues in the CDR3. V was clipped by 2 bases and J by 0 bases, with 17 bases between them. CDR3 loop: CASSLGASAGSSYEQYF. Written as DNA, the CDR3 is TGTGCCAGCAGCTTAGGAGCCTCCGCCGGGAGCTCCTACGAGCAGTACTTC.

CDR3 nucleotide sequence: TGTGCCAGCAGTTCACGGCAGGGAGGGACCAAAAACATTCAGTACTTC. Its translation: CASSSRQGGTKNIQYF. J is TRBJ2-4 and V is TRBV6-5; 7 bases are a match to TRBD2. CDR1 is MNHEY, CDR2 SVGAGI, per germline. Trimming cost V 4 bases and J 2 bases; bases outside gene matches: 8. The CDR3 runs to 16 residues.

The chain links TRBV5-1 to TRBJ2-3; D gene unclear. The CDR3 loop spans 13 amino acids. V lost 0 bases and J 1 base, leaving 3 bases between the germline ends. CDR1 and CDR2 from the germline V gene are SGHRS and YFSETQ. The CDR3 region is CASSLVGTDTQYF. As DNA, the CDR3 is TGCGCCAGCAGCTTGGTAGGCACAGATACGCAGTATTTT.

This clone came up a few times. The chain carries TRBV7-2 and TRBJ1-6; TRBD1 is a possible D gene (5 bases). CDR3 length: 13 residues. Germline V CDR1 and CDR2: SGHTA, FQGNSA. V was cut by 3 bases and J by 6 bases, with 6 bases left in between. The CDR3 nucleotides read TGTGCCAGCAGCTTTCAGGGTAATTCACCCCTCCACTTT. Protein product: CASSFQGNSPLHF.

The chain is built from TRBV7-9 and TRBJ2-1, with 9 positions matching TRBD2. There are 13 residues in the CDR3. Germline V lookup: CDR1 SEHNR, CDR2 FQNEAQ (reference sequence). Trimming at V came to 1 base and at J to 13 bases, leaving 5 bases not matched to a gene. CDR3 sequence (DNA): TGTGCCAGCAGCTTAGAGGCTAGCGGGGTCCAGTTCTTC. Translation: CASSLEASGVQFF.

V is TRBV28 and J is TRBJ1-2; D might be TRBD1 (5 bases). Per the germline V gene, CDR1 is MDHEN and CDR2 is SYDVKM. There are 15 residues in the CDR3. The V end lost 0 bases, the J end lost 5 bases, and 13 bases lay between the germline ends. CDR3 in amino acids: CASSLWHRSGYGYTF. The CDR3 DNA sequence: TGTGCCAGCAGTTTATGGCACAGGAGTGGGTATGGCTACACCTTC.

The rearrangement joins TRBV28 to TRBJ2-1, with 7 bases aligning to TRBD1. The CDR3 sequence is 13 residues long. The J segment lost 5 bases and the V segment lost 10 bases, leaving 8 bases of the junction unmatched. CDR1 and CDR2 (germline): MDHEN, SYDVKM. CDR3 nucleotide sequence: TGTGCCACCGGACAGGCTTCGGACAATGAGCAGTTCTTC. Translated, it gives CATGQASDNEQFF.

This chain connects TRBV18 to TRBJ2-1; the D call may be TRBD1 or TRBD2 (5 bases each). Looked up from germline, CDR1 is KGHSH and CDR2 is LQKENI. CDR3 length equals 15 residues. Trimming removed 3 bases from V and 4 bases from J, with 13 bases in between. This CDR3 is CASSPLGRYYNEQFF. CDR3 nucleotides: TGTGCCAGCTCACCCTTGGGACGCTATTACAATGAGCAGTTCTTC.

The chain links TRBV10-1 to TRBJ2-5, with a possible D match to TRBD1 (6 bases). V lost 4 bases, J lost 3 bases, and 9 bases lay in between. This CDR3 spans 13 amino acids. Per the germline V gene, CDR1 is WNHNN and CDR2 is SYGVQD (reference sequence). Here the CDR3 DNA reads TGCGCCAGCAGTGCGACAGGAAAAGAGACCCAGTACTTC. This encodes CASSATGKETQYF.

The DNA of the CDR3 is TGTGCCAGCAGCCCTACTAGCGTCAATGAGCAGTTCTTC. Encoded protein: CASSPTSVNEQFF. This chain links TRBV7-9 with TRBJ2-1, with 7 bases aligning to TRBD2. This CDR3 is built from 13 residues. Per the germline V gene, CDR1 is SEHNR and CDR2 is FQNEAQ (reference sequence). The ends lost 5 bases at V and 6 bases at J; junction bases unmatched: 4.

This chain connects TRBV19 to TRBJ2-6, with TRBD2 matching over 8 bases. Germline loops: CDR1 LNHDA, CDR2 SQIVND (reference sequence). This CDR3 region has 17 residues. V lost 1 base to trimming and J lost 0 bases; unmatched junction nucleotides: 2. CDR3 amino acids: CASSIVAGGSGANVLTF. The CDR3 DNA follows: TGTGCCAGTAGTATAGTGGCGGGAGGCTCTGGGGCCAACGTCCTGACTTTC.

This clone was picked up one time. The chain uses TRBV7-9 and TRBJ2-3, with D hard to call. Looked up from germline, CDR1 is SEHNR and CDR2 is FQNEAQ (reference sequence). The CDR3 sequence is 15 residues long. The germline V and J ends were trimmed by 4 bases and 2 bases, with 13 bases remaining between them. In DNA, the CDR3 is TGTGCCAGCAGCTGGGGTCGGGTTTACACAGATACGCAGTATTTT. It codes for CASSWGRVYTDTQYF. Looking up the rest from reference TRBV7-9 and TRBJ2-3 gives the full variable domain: DTGVSQNPRHKITKRGQNVTFRCDPISEHNRLYWYRQTLGQGPEFLTYFQNEAQLEKSRLLSDRFSAERPKGSFSTLEIQRTEQGDSAMYLCASSWGRVYTDTQYFGPGTRLTVL.

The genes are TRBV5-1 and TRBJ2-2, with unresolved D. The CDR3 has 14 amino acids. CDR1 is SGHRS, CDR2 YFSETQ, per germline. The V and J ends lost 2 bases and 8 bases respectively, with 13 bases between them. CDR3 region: CASSLGQTSGELFF. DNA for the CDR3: TGCGCCAGCAGCTTAGGGCAGACCAGTGGGGAGCTGTTTTTT.

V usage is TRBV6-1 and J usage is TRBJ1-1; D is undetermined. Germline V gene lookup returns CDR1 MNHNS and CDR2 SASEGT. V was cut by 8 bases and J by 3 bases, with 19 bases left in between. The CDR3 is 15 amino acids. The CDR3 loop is CASHGGRAADTEAFF. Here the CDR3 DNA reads TGTGCCAGCCACGGAGGTAGGGCGGCGGACACTGAAGCTTTCTTT.

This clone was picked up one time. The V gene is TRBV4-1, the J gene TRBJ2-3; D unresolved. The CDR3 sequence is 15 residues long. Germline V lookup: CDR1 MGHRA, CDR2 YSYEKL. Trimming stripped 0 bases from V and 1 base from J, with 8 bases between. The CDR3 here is CASSQDMTRTDTQYF. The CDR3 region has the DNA TGCGCCAGCAGCCAAGATATGACGCGCACAGATACGCAGTATTTT.

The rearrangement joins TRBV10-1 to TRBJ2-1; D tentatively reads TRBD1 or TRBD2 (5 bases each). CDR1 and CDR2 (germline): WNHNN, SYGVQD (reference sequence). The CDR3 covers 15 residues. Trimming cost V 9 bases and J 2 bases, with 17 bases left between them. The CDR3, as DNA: TGCGCCAGTAAGAACCGGGACGTTACCTACAATGAGCAGTTCTTC. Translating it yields CASKNRDVTYNEQFF.

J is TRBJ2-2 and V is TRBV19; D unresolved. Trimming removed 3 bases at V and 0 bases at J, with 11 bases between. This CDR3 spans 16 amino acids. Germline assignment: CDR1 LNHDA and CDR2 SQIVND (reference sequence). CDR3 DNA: TGTGCCAGTAGTATGAGAACCGTAACGAACACCGGGGAGCTGTTTTTT. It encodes CASSMRTVTNTGELFF. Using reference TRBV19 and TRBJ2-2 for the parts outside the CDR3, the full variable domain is DGGITQSPKYLFRKEGQNVTLSCEQNLNHDAMYWYRQDPGQGLRLIYYSQIVNDFQKGDIAEGYSVSREKKESFPLTVTSAQKNPTAFYLCASSMRTVTNTGELFFGEGSRLTVL.

Here the CDR3 DNA reads TGCGCCAGCAGCCCTACCGGGACAGGGCGATGGGACGGGAACACTGAAGCTTTCTTT. Translated: CASSPTGTGRWDGNTEAFF. J is TRBJ1-1 and V is TRBV5-1; 9 bases agree with TRBD1. V shed 4 bases and J 1 base; nucleotides not matched to a gene: 17. Germline CDR1 is SGHRS and CDR2 is YFSETQ. The CDR3 runs to 19 residues.

The CDR3 DNA sequence: TGTGCCAGTAGCCCCGAGGGGGGAGGAACTTCTGGGGCCAACGTCCTGACTTTC. As protein: CASSPEGGGTSGANVLTF. The chain employs TRBV19 and TRBJ2-6; D possibly matches TRBD1 or TRBD2 (6 bases each). Trimming removed 6 bases from V and 1 base from J, with 19 bases in between. Germline V gene sequence: CDR1 LNHDA, CDR2 SQIVND (reference sequence). The CDR3 runs to 18 residues.

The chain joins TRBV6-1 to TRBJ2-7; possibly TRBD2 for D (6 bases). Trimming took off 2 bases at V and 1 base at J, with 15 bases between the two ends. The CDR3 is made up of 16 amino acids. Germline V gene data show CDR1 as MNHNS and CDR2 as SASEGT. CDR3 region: CASSEPGRDLSYEQYF. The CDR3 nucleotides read TGTGCCAGCAGTGAACCGGGGCGGGACTTGTCCTACGAGCAGTACTTC.

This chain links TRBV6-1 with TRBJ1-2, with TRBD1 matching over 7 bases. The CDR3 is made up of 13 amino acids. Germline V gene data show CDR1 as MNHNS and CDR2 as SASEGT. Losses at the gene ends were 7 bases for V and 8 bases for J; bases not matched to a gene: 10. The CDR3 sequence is CASNIVPGGGYTF. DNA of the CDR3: TGTGCCAGCAATATCGTACCAGGGGGAGGCTACACCTTC.

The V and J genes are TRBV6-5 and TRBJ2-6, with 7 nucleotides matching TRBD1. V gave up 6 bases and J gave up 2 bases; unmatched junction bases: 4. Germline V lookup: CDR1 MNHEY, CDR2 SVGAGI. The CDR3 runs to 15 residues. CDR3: CASRPGTAGANVLTF. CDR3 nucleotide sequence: TGTGCCAGCAGACCTGGGACAGCTGGGGCCAACGTCCTGACTTTC.

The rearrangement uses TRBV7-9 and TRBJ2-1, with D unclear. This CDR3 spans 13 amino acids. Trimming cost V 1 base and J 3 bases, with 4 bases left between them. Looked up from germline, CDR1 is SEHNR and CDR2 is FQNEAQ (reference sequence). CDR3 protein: CASSLGLYNEQFF. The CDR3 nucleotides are TGTGCCAGCAGCTTAGGGCTCTACAATGAGCAGTTCTTC.

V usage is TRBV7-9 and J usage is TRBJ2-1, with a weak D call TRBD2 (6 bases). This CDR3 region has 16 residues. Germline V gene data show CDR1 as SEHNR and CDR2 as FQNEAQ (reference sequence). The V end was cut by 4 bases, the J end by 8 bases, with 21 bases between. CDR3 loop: CASSSYLGGRGDEQFF. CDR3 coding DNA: TGTGCCAGCAGCTCCTACCTGGGGGGAAGAGGCGATGAGCAGTTCTTC.

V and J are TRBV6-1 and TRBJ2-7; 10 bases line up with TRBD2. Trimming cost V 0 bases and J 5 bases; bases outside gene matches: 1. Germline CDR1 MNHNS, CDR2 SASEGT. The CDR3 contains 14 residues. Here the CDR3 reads CASSEALAGDEQYF. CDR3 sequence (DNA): TGTGCCAGCAGTGAAGCCCTAGCGGGAGACGAGCAGTACTTC.